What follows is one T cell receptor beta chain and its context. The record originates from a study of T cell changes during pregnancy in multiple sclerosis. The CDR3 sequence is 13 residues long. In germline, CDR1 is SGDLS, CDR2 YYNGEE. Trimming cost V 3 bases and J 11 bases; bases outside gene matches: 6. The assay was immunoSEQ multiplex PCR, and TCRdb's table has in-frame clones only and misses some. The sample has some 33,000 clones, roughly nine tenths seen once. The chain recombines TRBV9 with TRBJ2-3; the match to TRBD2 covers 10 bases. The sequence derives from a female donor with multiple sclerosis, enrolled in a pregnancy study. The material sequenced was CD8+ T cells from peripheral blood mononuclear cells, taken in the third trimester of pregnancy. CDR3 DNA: TGTGCCAGCAGCGGAAGCGGGGGGGTGAAGCAGTATTTT. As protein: CASSGSGGVKQYF.